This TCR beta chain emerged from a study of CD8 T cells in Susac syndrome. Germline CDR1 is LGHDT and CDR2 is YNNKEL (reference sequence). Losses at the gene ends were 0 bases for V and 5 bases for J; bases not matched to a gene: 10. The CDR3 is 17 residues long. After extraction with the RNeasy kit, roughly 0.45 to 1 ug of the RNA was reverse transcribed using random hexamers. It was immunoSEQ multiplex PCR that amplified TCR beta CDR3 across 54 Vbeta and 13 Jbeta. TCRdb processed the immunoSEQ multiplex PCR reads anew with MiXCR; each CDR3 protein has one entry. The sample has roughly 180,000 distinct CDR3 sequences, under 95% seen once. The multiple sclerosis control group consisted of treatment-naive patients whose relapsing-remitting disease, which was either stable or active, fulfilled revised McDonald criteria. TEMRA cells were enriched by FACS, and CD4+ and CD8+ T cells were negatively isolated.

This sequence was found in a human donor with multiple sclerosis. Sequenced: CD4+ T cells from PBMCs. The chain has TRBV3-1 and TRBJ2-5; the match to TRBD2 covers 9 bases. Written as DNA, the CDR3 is TGTGCCAGCAGCCAAGAAGCGGGGGGCCCTGTGGGGGAGACCCAGTACTTC. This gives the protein CASSQEAGGPVGETQYF.